The clone carrying this T cell receptor beta chain occurred a few times. This entry belongs to a study of blood T cell repertoires in COVID-19. Study-wide context: The origin of the acute and convalescent COVID-19 samples was the United States, Italy and Spain. The cDNA or gDNA used as material had been derived from T cells, B-cell-depleted T cells, or PBMCs.

Per the study methods: Reference gene primer amplification yielded estimated nucleated cell counts. The repertoire was sequenced with immunoSEQ multiplex PCR; TCRdb's copy has only in-frame clones and lacks some. V, J and clone size were drawn from that table, and D and trimming were deduced from the DNA. The table shows some 43,000 clones, with almost 85% occurring only once. Germline lookup yields CDR1 LGHNA and CDR2 YNFKEQ. V was pared by 0 bases and J by 12 bases, with 14 bases between. This CDR3 region has 14 residues. This TCR derives from an older woman with acute or convalescent COVID-19. The gene calls are TRBV4-2 and TRBJ1-4; D is possibly TRBD1 (6 bases). The sequencing input was peripheral blood. In DNA, the CDR3 is TGTGCCAGCAGCCAAGATCCGCCCGGACAGCAACTGTTTTTT. This gives the protein CASSQDPPGQQLFF.